This T cell receptor beta chain was recorded in a study of OX40 agonist ivuxolimab in advanced cancers. The repertoire was sequenced with immunoSEQ multiplex PCR; TCRdb's copy has only in-frame clones and lacks some. The sample lists almost 65,000 clones, roughly four fifths occurring once. The CDR3 runs 14 residues. Trimming removed 7 bases from V and 9 bases from J; junction bases left unmatched: 9. Germline V gene sequence: CDR1 SGHTA, CDR2 FQGNSA. The specimen comprised CD4+ or CD8+ T cells sorted from blood, sampled in a trial of the OX40 agonist ivuxolimab. This chain links TRBV7-2 with TRBJ2-2, with 9 bases matching TRBD2. The source of this sequence is an adult with an advanced solid tumor such as melanoma, head and neck, liver or kidney cancer. CDR3 bases: TGTGCCAGCACCCCCTGGCGGGAGGGCCGGGAGCTGTTTTTT. The encoded protein is CASTPWREGRELFF.